Below, one T cell receptor beta chain is given with its context. The trim removed 1 base at V and 0 bases at J, leaving 8 bases unmatched. The CDR3 has 18 amino acids. Per the germline V gene, CDR1 is SGHKS and CDR2 is YYEKEE (reference sequence). These data originate in a study of shared T cell receptors in the human thymus. The method was immunoSEQ multiplex PCR; TCRdb's version includes in-frame clones alone and lacks a portion of them. The repertoire holds hundreds of thousands of clones, with approximately 95% as singletons. The TCR originated in a human donor. The sequencing input was thymocytes. The chain combines TRBV5-5 with TRBJ2-7; TRBD2 matches at 12 bases. CDR3 sequence (DNA): TGTGCCAGCAGCTTGCGGAGACTAGCGGGAGAGTTCTCCTACGAGCAGTACTTC. It is translated as CASSLRRLAGEFSYEQYF.